This T cell receptor beta chain originates from a study of blood T cell repertoires in COVID-19. Profiled with immunoSEQ multiplex PCR; TCRdb holds only in-frame clones, not every one. The sample has under 200,000 clones, approximately 84% seen once. Germline CDR1 and CDR2: SGDLS and YYNGEE. This CDR3 region has 15 residues. Deletions cut 0 bases from V and 4 bases from J, with 13 bases between. This chain links TRBV9 with TRBJ1-2; no firm D call. The specimen sequenced was PBMCs or T cells enriched from blood (not recorded which). The TCR originated in a middle-aged woman with acute COVID-19. CDR3 in amino acids: CASSVDSSNFYGYTF. CDR3 nucleotides: TGTGCCAGCAGCGTAGACAGCTCCAACTTCTATGGCTACACCTTC. Combining the CDR3 with reference TRBV9 and TRBJ1-2 gives the whole variable domain DSGVTQTPKHLITATGQRVTLRCSPRSGDLSVYWYQQSLDQGLQFLIQYYNGEERAKGNILERFSAQQFPDLHSELNLSSLELGDSALYFCASSVDSSNFYGYTFGSGTRLTVV.